This T cell receptor beta chain originates from a study of CD8+CD57+ T cells in acquired aplastic anemia. Study conclusions and caveats: Overlapping CD8+ CDR3 repertoires of patients and controls contained approximately 29 shared sequences.

Sequencing was done on patients that had shown CD8+CD57+ cell expansion by flow cytometry. Concerning this clonotype itself: Its specificity is unknown.

The length of the CDR3 is 17 residues. V was clipped by 4 bases and J by 5 bases; unmatched bases: 15. CDR1 and CDR2 (germline): SQVTM, ANQGSEA. Genomic DNA constituted the template upon which TCR beta VDJ and CDR3 profiling was performed. One entry per CDR3 protein, called by TCRdb with MiXCR from the reads. In the table there are 400,000 to 600,000 distinct CDR3 sequences, around 32% of which are singletons. The chain links TRBV29-1 to TRBJ1-4; 8 positions match TRBD1. Sample: sorted CD4+, CD8+, or CD8+CD57+ T cells (not recorded which) from PBMCs. This TCR came from a human donor with aplastic anemia. CDR3 in amino acids: CSVVLSTGESYNEKLFF. Written as DNA, the CDR3 is TGCAGCGTTGTTCTCTCGACAGGGGAGTCCTACAATGAAAAACTGTTTTTT.